A selection of T cell receptor beta chains follows, all from one sample in a study of blood T cell repertoires in COVID-19. Sequenced by immunoSEQ multiplex PCR; TCRdb stores in-frame clones only, minus some. The table has around 170,000 clones, approximately 85% seen once. Sequenced: PBMCs or T cells enriched from blood (not recorded which). The receptors shown here come from a woman aged 25-40 years who had recovered from COVID-19. CDR3s include the opening cysteine and the closing phenylalanine or tryptophan. D genes are given only for firm matches. Some rows have no size entry. The others give once, few or many, or a class for an expanded clone.

d_call	clone_size	v_call	j_call	cdr3_nt	cdr3_aa
TRBD1	-	TRBV3-1/TRBV3-2	TRBJ2-7	TGTGCCAGCAGCCAAGGGGGACAGGGGTCAGAGCAGTACTTC	CASSQGGQGSEQYF
TRBD1	-	TRBV29-1	TRBJ2-2	TGCAGCGCCGAGGGACAGGGGGCTTACACCGGGGAGCTGTTTTTT	CSAEGQGAYTGELFF
-	-	TRBV6-5	TRBJ2-7	TGTGCCAGCAGGGCTCCGGGACTGTCCTCCTACGAGCAGTACTTC	CASRAPGLSSYEQYF
-	-	TRBV6-5	TRBJ2-7	TGTGCCAGCAGTTACGGGACATACGCTTACGAGCAGTACTTC	CASSYGTYAYEQYF
-	-	TRBV28	TRBJ1-5	TGTGCCAGCAGTTCCATTTCAGGGCCTAATCAGCCCCAGCATTTT	CASSSISGPNQPQHF
-	-	TRBV27	TRBJ2-1	TGTGCCAGCAGTTTTAGGGACTTACAGTTCTTC	CASSFRDLQFF
TRBD1	-	TRBV29-1	TRBJ2-1	TGCAGCGTTGAGGTACGGGACAGGGGGAACTACAATGAGCAGTTCTTC	CSVEVRDRGNYNEQFF
TRBD2	once	TRBV27	TRBJ2-7	TGTGCCAGCAGTTTAGATTCTATAGCGGGAGGGCCTTACGAGCAGTACTTC	CASSLDSIAGGPYEQYF
TRBD1	once	TRBV6-4	TRBJ1-1	TGTGCCAGCAGTGACTCAGAGACAGGGGGCACTGAAGCTTTCTTT	CASSDSETGGTEAFF
-	-	TRBV5-1	TRBJ2-1	TGCGCCAGCAGCTTCGGTTCGACAGGTAATGAGCAGTTCTTC	CASSFGSTGNEQFF
-	-	TRBV29-1	TRBJ2-1	TGCAGCGTTGAAACTACGGATCCGGGGGGCTCCAATGAGCAGTTCTTC	CSVETTDPGGSNEQFF
-	once	TRBV6-5	TRBJ1-1	TGTGCCAGCAGTTATTCCAGGGATTTCACTGAAGCTTTCTTT	CASSYSRDFTEAFF
TRBD2	-	TRBV27	TRBJ2-7	TGTGCCAGCAGTAGCGGGGGAAACTACGAGCAGTACTTC	CASSSGGNYEQYF
-	-	TRBV12-3/TRBV12-4	TRBJ1-1	TGTGCCAGCAGTTATGGGGCCACTGAAGCTTTCTTT	CASSYGATEAFF
TRBD1	few	TRBV29-1	TRBJ2-5	TGCAGCGCAAGACAGGGTCAAGAGACCCAGTACTTC	CSARQGQETQYF
-	-	TRBV7-2	TRBJ1-2	TGTGCCAGCAGCCCGACAGGCCCTAGCACCTTC	CASSPTGPSTF
TRBD1	-	TRBV24-1	TRBJ1-2	TGTGCCACCAGTCCCGGTAGGGGGCATGGCTACACCTTC	CATSPGRGHGYTF
-	-	TRBV20-1	TRBJ1-5	TGCAGTGCTAGTGTAGGGGCAGGGGACCAGCCCCAGCATTTT	CSASVGAGDQPQHF
TRBD1	-	TRBV29-1	TRBJ1-6	TGCAGCGTTGGGGCCGGGACAGGAGATAATTCACCCCTCCACTTT	CSVGAGTGDNSPLHF
TRBD1	-	TRBV3-1/TRBV3-2	TRBJ1-2	TGTGCCAGCAGCCAATATACAGGGGGTTTCTATGGCTACACCTTC	CASSQYTGGFYGYTF
TRBD2	-	TRBV5-1	TRBJ2-7	TGCGCCAGCAGCTTGGCTTTTCTAGCGGATTCCTACGAGCAGTACTTC	CASSLAFLADSYEQYF
-	-	TRBV6-5	TRBJ1-6	TGTGCCAGCAGTTACTCCCCCAGGGGAGAATCACCCCTCCACTTT	CASSYSPRGESPLHF
-	-	TRBV28	TRBJ2-6	TGTGCCAGCAGTTCACAGGTGGTCTCTGGGGCCAACGTCCTGACTTTC	CASSSQVVSGANVLTF
-	-	TRBV19	TRBJ1-5	TGTGCCAGTAGTTGGGGGCTGATTCAGCCCCAGCATTTT	CASSWGLIQPQHF
-	-	TRBV14	TRBJ1-1	TGTGCCAGCAGCCAAACCGGGACACCTTACACTGAAGCTTTCTTT	CASSQTGTPYTEAFF
TRBD1	-	TRBV6-6	TRBJ1-2	TGTGCCAGCAGTTACCCCGGACAGGACTATGGCTACACCTTC	CASSYPGQDYGYTF
TRBD2	-	TRBV5-1	TRBJ2-3	TGCGCCAGCAGTATCATAGCGGGAGGGCGGGGGAGCACAGATACGCAGTATTTT	CASSIIAGGRGSTDTQYF
-	-	TRBV2	TRBJ2-3	TGTGCCAGCAGTAGGGCAGGGCGGACAGATACGCAGTATTTT	CASSRAGRTDTQYF
-	-	TRBV11-2	TRBJ1-1	TGTGCCAGCAGCTCCCCACGTACAGGGAACACTGAAGCTTTCTTT	CASSSPRTGNTEAFF
TRBD1	-	TRBV19	TRBJ2-7	TGTGCCAGTAGATTCAATGGTAGAAACAGGGGAGCCGAGCAGTACTTC	CASRFNGRNRGAEQYF
-	-	TRBV5-1	TRBJ2-5	TGCGCCAGCAGCTTGGGGCCTCAAGAGACCCAGTACTTC	CASSLGPQETQYF
TRBD1	-	TRBV25-1	TRBJ2-7	TGTGCCAGCAGTAGTACAGGGGGAAACTACGAGCAGTACTTC	CASSSTGGNYEQYF
-	-	TRBV5-1	TRBJ1-1	TGCGCCAGCGCTCCCGCAGTCCGTCTTAACACTGAAGCTTTCTTT	CASAPAVRLNTEAFF
TRBD1	-	TRBV7-9	TRBJ2-3	TGTGCCAGCAGCCCTGAGGGGGCAGGAGATACGCAGTATTTT	CASSPEGAGDTQYF
-	-	TRBV28	TRBJ1-2	TGTGCCAGCAGCTCCGGGGACACTTCCTATGGCTACACCTTC	CASSSGDTSYGYTF
-	-	TRBV9	TRBJ2-1	TGTGCCAGCAGCGTAGTAACGAGGGAGCCCTACAATGAGCAGTTCTTC	CASSVVTREPYNEQFF
TRBD2	-	TRBV9	TRBJ2-1	TGTGCCAGCAGCGACGAAGCGGGAGCAGACAATGAGCAGTTCTTC	CASSDEAGADNEQFF
-	once	TRBV5-1	TRBJ1-2	TGCGCCAGCAGCTTGGGTCGGGACAAAGCTAACTATGGCTACACCTTC	CASSLGRDKANYGYTF